Below, 28 T cell receptor beta chains from the same sample are listed, as sequenced in a study of shared clonotypes between healthy human individuals. Data came from immunoSEQ multiplex PCR; TCRdb stores just in-frame clones and leaves some out. The sample yields 1,400,000 or so clones, just under 99% seen once. The sequencing input was naive CD4+ T cells sorted from blood. Subset here: CD45RA+ positively selected. The source of these receptors is a young man in good health.

The V call is TRBV10-1, the J call TRBJ1-4, with D hard to call. Trimming removed 0 bases from V and 8 bases from J, with 13 bases in between. The CDR3 runs to 15 residues. CDR1 is WNHNN, CDR2 SYGVQD, per germline (reference sequence). The CDR3 bases are TGCGCCAGCAGTGAGTCGTTCGACGGGCGGGAAAAACTGTTTTTT. Its protein product is CASSESFDGREKLFF.

The V gene is TRBV30, the J gene TRBJ1-2, with 8 bases identical to TRBD1. The CDR3 totals 14 residues. J lost 8 bases, V lost 3 bases, and 11 bases had no gene match. The germline V gene has CDR1 GTSNPN and CDR2 SVGIG (reference sequence). The CDR3 sequence: CAWRLGQGVFGYTF. CDR3 coding DNA: TGTGCCTGGAGACTTGGACAGGGTGTCTTCGGCTACACCTTC.

This clone was observed a single time. CDR3 coding DNA: TGTGCCAGCAGCTTAGGTCAGGGGTACATTCAGTACTTC. Its protein product is CASSLGQGYIQYF. The V gene is TRBV7-8, the J gene TRBJ2-4; a possible D gene is TRBD1 (6 bases). Deletions cut 1 base from V and 8 bases from J, with 9 bases between. This CDR3 has 13 amino acids. Germline CDR1 SGHVS, CDR2 FQNEAQ. Using reference TRBV7-8 and TRBJ2-4 for the parts outside the CDR3, the full variable domain is GAGVSQSPRYKVAKRGQDVALRCDPISGHVSLFWYQQALGQGPEFLTYFQNEAQLDKSGLPSDRFFAERPEGSVSTLKIQRTQQEDSAVYLCASSLGQGYIQYFGAGTRLSVL.

The chain joins TRBV28 to TRBJ1-2; D unresolved. This CDR3 is 12 amino acids long. V lost 7 bases to trimming and J lost 5 bases, with 11 bases between them. Germline CDR1 is MDHEN and CDR2 is SYDVKM. The CDR3 nucleotides read TGTGCCAGCAACACGACCCCATATGGCTACACCTTC. Residues: CASNTTPYGYTF.

The V gene is TRBV14, the J gene TRBJ2-5; D remains unclear. Germline V gene lookup returns CDR1 SGHDN and CDR2 FVKESK. The CDR3 loop spans 14 amino acids. V was shortened by 0 bases and J by 3 bases, with 8 bases between the two germline ends. The CDR3 DNA is TGTGCCAGCAGCCAAGATAGTACTAAAGAGACCCAGTACTTC. It translates to CASSQDSTKETQYF.

This clone was picked up one time. The V and J genes are TRBV1 and TRBJ2-7; the D call of TRBD2 is as the table states it, not checked on the DNA. TRBV1 is recorded as a pseudogene. The CDR3 has 17 residues. DNA of the CDR3: TGCACCAGCAGCCAAGATGGACTAGCAGCCCCTAAGGGCGAGCAGTACTTC. It codes for CTSSQDGLAAPKGEQYF.

V and J are TRBV9 and TRBJ2-2, with no clear D. The CDR3 extends over 16 amino acids. Germline V lookup: CDR1 SGDLS, CDR2 YYNGEE. Trimming cost V 3 bases and J 0 bases, with 12 bases left between them. This chain's CDR3 is CASSDKRTPNTGELFF. Written as DNA, the CDR3 is TGTGCCAGCAGCGATAAGAGAACGCCGAACACCGGGGAGCTGTTTTTT.

This sequence joins TRBV4-3 and TRBJ2-3; D uncertain. The V gene's germline CDR1 is LGHNA and CDR2 YSLEER. V was clipped by 3 bases and J by 1 base, with 5 bases between them. This CDR3 region has 13 residues. The CDR3 loop reads CASSHPRTDTQYF. As DNA, the CDR3 is TGCGCCAGCAGCCACCCGCGCACAGATACGCAGTATTTT.

The V gene is TRBV28, the J gene TRBJ1-5, with TRBD1 matching 7 bases. Trimming removed 8 bases from V and 0 bases from J; junction bases left unmatched: 19. The CDR3 runs 19 residues. CDR1 MDHEN and CDR2 SYDVKM come from the germline V gene. Here the CDR3 DNA reads TGTGCCAGCCAGCAGTCGACAGGGTTACCAGGTTATAGCAATCAGCCCCAGCATTTT. Translating it yields CASQQSTGLPGYSNQPQHF.

This clone was recorded only once. This chain links TRBV6-5 with TRBJ2-3, with TRBD2 as a possible D gene (7 bases). Germline V gene lookup returns CDR1 MNHEY and CDR2 SVGAGI. The CDR3 sequence is 15 residues long. The ends were cut back, 3 bases at V and 1 base at J, with 11 bases in the middle. The CDR3 DNA reads as TGTGCCAGCAGTTATACAGGGAGGGGCACAGATACGCAGTATTTT. It codes for CASSYTGRGTDTQYF.

The rearrangement joins TRBV5-1 to TRBJ2-3; TRBD2 matches 11 bases. Germline V gives CDR1 SGHRS, CDR2 YFSETQ. This CDR3 is built from 15 residues. Trimming cost V 4 bases and J 4 bases; bases outside gene matches: 5. Written as DNA, the CDR3 is TGCGCCAGCAGCAATAGCGGGAGGGTAGCAGATACGCAGTATTTT. This gives the protein CASSNSGRVADTQYF.

The count of this clone is one. This sequence joins TRBV10-3 and TRBJ2-7; 9 bases agree with TRBD1. CDR1 and CDR2 (germline): ENHRY, SYGVKD. The CDR3 covers 17 residues. Trimming at V came to 2 bases and at J to 1 base, leaving 9 bases not matched to a gene. The CDR3 bases are TGTGCCATCAGTGAGGCACCAGACAGGGGGTTATCCTACGAGCAGTACTTC. Its protein is CAISEAPDRGLSYEQYF.

This clone was found once. The chain uses TRBV27 and TRBJ2-7; TRBD1 or TRBD2 may be the D gene (5 bases each). The CDR3 length is 14 residues. Trimming left V 2 bases short and J 6 bases short, with 14 bases between. From germline, CDR1 is MNHEY and CDR2 SMNVEV (reference sequence). CDR3 sequence reads: CASSLGGRASEQYF. The DNA for the CDR3 is TGTGCCAGCAGTTTAGGAGGCAGGGCGAGCGAGCAGTACTTC.

The CDR3 DNA reads as TGCGCCAGCAGCCAACCAGGGTACACCGGGGAGCTGTTTTTT. As protein: CASSQPGYTGELFF. The V and J genes are TRBV4-1 and TRBJ2-2; D perhaps matches TRBD1 (5 bases). Trimming stripped 2 bases from V and 3 bases from J, with 7 bases between. Germline values: CDR1 MGHRA, CDR2 YSYEKL. The CDR3 contains 14 residues.

The genes are TRBV13 and TRBJ1-3; 8 positions agree with TRBD1. The germline CDR1 and CDR2 sequences are PRHDT and FYEKMQ (reference sequence). The V and J ends lost 3 bases and 1 base, in that order; junction bases with no gene match: 2. The CDR3 length is 15 residues. CDR3 DNA sequence: TGTGCCAGCAGCTTGGACAGGGCTTCTGGAAACACCATATATTTT. The encoded protein is CASSLDRASGNTIYF.

This rearrangement joins TRBV27 to TRBJ2-7, with 8 bases fitting TRBD1. Germline loops: CDR1 MNHEY, CDR2 SMNVEV (reference sequence). CDR3 length equals 13 residues. With V trimmed by 7 bases and J by 7 bases, 9 bases remained unmatched. The CDR3 coding sequence is TGTGCCAGCAAGGACAGGGCACGTACGGAGCAGTACTTC. It translates to CASKDRARTEQYF.

As for this clone: This sample also contains other DNA sequences that code for the same CDR3. The chain carries TRBV7-9 and TRBJ2-7; D might be TRBD2 (6 bases). The V and J ends lost 0 bases and 0 bases respectively, with 9 bases between them. This CDR3 has 15 residues. Germline V lookup: CDR1 SEHNR, CDR2 FQNEAQ (reference sequence). CDR3 loop: CASSLAGGGSYEQYF. CDR3 sequence (DNA): TGTGCCAGCAGCTTAGCGGGGGGAGGCTCCTACGAGCAGTACTTC.

V is TRBV9 and J is TRBJ2-3, with D possibly matching TRBD2 (5 bases). V was shortened by 0 bases and J by 2 bases, with 10 bases between the two germline ends. Germline loops: CDR1 SGDLS, CDR2 YYNGEE. This CDR3 contains 15 residues. The CDR3 bases are TGTGCCAGCAGCGTAGGTAACGGACTCACAGATACGCAGTATTTT. The encoded protein is CASSVGNGLTDTQYF.

The chain employs TRBV2 and TRBJ2-3; D unclear. The CDR3 is made up of 13 amino acids. V was cut by 4 bases and J by 4 bases, with 9 bases left in between. CDR1 and CDR2 from the germline V gene are SNHLY and FYNNEI. In nucleotides, the CDR3 is TGTGCCAGCAGTGGGGATATTGCAGATACGCAGTATTTT. Translation gives CASSGDIADTQYF. Supplemented by reference TRBV2 and TRBJ2-3, the full variable domain reads EPEVTQTPSHQVTQMGQEVILRCVPISNHLYFYWYRQILGQKVEFLVSFYNNEISEKSEIFDDQFSVERPDGSNFTLKIRSTKLEDSAMYFCASSGDIADTQYFGPGTRLTVL.

The genes are TRBV9 and TRBJ1-1, with a tentative D call TRBD1 (5 bases). Germline CDR1 SGDLS, CDR2 YYNGEE. The CDR3 is made up of 15 amino acids. V lost 2 bases, J lost 1 base, and 12 bases lay in between. The CDR3 nucleotides are TGTGCCAGCAGCGTTGGGACCGGCGCGAACACTGAAGCTTTCTTT. As protein: CASSVGTGANTEAFF.

The gene calls are TRBV18 and TRBJ2-1; TRBD2 agrees at 7 bases. V shed 3 bases, J shed 4 bases, and the junction held 12 bases outside the gene matches. The CDR3 loop spans 17 amino acids. Looked up from germline, CDR1 is KGHSH and CDR2 is LQKENI. The CDR3 is CASSPLPWTGGYNEQFF. CDR3 bases: TGTGCCAGCTCACCCTTGCCGTGGACGGGAGGATACAATGAGCAGTTCTTC. Supplemented by reference TRBV18 and TRBJ2-1, the full variable domain reads NAGVMQNPRHLVRRRGQEARLRCSPMKGHSHVYWYRQLPEEGLKFMVYLQKENIIDESGMPKERFSAEFPKEGPSILRIQQVVRGDSAAYFCASSPLPWTGGYNEQFFGPGTRLTVL.

This chain connects TRBV27 to TRBJ2-2; 7 nucleotides line up with TRBD1. The ends lost 8 bases at V and 4 bases at J; junction bases unmatched: 16. CDR3 length: 17 amino acids. CDR1 and CDR2 from the germline V gene are MNHEY and SMNVEV (reference sequence). The CDR3 here is CASLFQGGGSGTGELFF. CDR3 sequence (DNA): TGTGCCAGCCTTTTTCAAGGGGGCGGGTCGGGCACCGGGGAGCTGTTTTTT.

The chain combines TRBV18 with TRBJ2-7; possibly TRBD1 for D (6 bases). CDR1 is KGHSH, CDR2 LQKENI, per germline. Deletions cut 3 bases from V and 5 bases from J, with 11 bases between. CDR3 length equals 13 residues. The CDR3 coding sequence is TGTGCCAGCTCACCCCGGGACAAAAACGAGCAGTACTTC. This translates into CASSPRDKNEQYF.

The rearrangement uses TRBV18 and TRBJ2-3; D is undetermined. The V end lost 2 bases, the J end lost 0 bases, and 12 bases lay between the germline ends. CDR1 and CDR2 (germline): KGHSH, LQKENI. The CDR3 has 16 amino acids. This CDR3 reads CASSPLHATSTDTQYF. In DNA form, the CDR3 reads TGTGCCAGCTCACCATTACATGCGACTAGCACAGATACGCAGTATTTT.

Notes on this clone: Additional DNA sequences in this sample encode the identical CDR3. The chain couples TRBV7-3 to TRBJ2-1; 11 nucleotides line up with TRBD2. The CDR3 length is 15 residues. Germline-derived CDR1 and CDR2 are SGHTA and FQGTGA. Trimming removed 4 bases from V and 4 bases from J; junction bases left unmatched: 3. DNA for the CDR3: TGTGCCAGCAGCTCACTAGCGGGAGTTTACAATGAGCAGTTCTTC. Translation: CASSSLAGVYNEQFF.

The chain carries TRBV6-6 and TRBJ2-7; D is perhaps TRBD1 (5 bases). V gave up 0 bases and J gave up 3 bases, with 9 bases separating them. Germline V lookup: CDR1 MNHNY, CDR2 SVGAGI (reference sequence). This CDR3 has 14 residues. CDR3 sequence: CASSYSRTSYEQYF. DNA of the CDR3: TGTGCCAGCAGTTACTCTAGGACAAGCTACGAGCAGTACTTC.

The chain uses TRBV7-9 and TRBJ1-2, with 7 bases that match TRBD1. The CDR3 has 15 residues. Germline V gives CDR1 SEHNR, CDR2 FQNEAQ (reference sequence). Trimming removed 1 base from V and 2 bases from J; junction bases left unmatched: 4. The CDR3 DNA follows: TGTGCCAGCAGCTTAGGGTCCAGGGGGAACTATGGCTACACCTTC. Translation: CASSLGSRGNYGYTF. The variable domain in full, with the rest retrieved from reference TRBV7-9 and TRBJ1-2, is DTGVSQNPRHKITKRGQNVTFRCDPISEHNRLYWYRQTLGQGPEFLTYFQNEAQLEKSRLLSDRFSAERPKGSFSTLEIQRTEQGDSAMYLCASSLGSRGNYGYTFGSGTRLTVV.

The rearrangement links TRBV2 to TRBJ1-2, with TRBD1 matching 11 bases. V dropped 7 bases and J dropped 2; count of bases not matched to a gene: 6. Looked up from germline, CDR1 is SNHLY and CDR2 is FYNNEI. The CDR3 contains 15 residues. CDR3 nucleotide sequence: TGTGCCAGCATCCTGGGGACAGGGGGAAACTATGGCTACACCTTC. This sequence encodes CASILGTGGNYGYTF.